The rows below give T cell receptor beta chains drawn from one sample of a study of blood T cell repertoires in COVID-19. Sequencing used immunoSEQ multiplex PCR; TCRdb keeps in-frame clones, though not all of them. The sample holds around 27,000 clones; 83% are singletons and the top ten take about 25%. Sequenced input: peripheral blood. Receptors were obtained from a human donor in a cohort sampled during active COVID-19. CDR3s include the opening cysteine and the closing phenylalanine or tryptophan. The D gene is left open where the match is weak. For some rows the clone size is stated as once, few or many, or as a class when expanded; others skip it.

size: few; J: TRBJ1-4; V: TRBV2; D: TRBD1; CDR3: CASSLGGAGNEKLFF; DNA: TGTGCCAGCAGCTTAGGGGGCGCCGGTAATGAAAAACTGTTTTTT
size: .; J: TRBJ1-1; V: TRBV14; D: TRBD1; CDR3: CASSQRTGGNTEAFF; DNA: TGTGCCAGCAGCCAAAGGACAGGGGGAAACACTGAAGCTTTCTTT
size: .; J: TRBJ1-3; V: TRBV7-6; D: TRBD1; CDR3: CASSFDRGNGNTIYF; DNA: TGTGCCAGCAGCTTTGACAGGGGGAACGGAAACACCATATATTTT
size: .; J: TRBJ2-7; V: TRBV6-5; D: TRBD1; CDR3: CASSPGTGLEQYF; DNA: TGTGCCAGCAGCCCCGGGACAGGGTTAGAGCAGTACTTC
size: few; J: TRBJ1-3; V: TRBV30; D: .; CDR3: CAWSWGPGNTIYF; DNA: TGTGCCTGGAGCTGGGGCCCCGGAAACACCATATATTTT
size: .; J: TRBJ2-7; V: TRBV5-1; D: TRBD1; CDR3: CASRGPGTGNYEQYF; DNA: TGCGCCAGCAGGGGACCCGGGACAGGGAACTACGAGCAGTACTTC
size: .; J: TRBJ2-5; V: TRBV27; D: TRBD1; CDR3: CASSFNRGETQYF; DNA: TGTGCCAGCAGTTTTAACAGGGGCGAGACCCAGTACTTC
size: .; J: TRBJ2-1; V: TRBV7-3; D: TRBD1; CDR3: CASSLTGQGAGEQFF; DNA: TGTGCCAGCAGCTTAACCGGACAGGGGGCCGGGGAGCAGTTCTTC
size: .; J: TRBJ2-3; V: TRBV5-1; D: .; CDR3: CASSLDGRPASTDTQYF; DNA: TGCGCCAGCAGCTTGGACGGCAGGCCCGCCTCCACAGATACGCAGTATTTT
size: .; J: TRBJ2-7; V: TRBV6-5; D: .; CDR3: CASSFPGSYEQYF; DNA: TGTGCCAGCAGTTTCCCGGGGTCCTACGAGCAGTACTTC
size: .; J: TRBJ2-3; V: TRBV2; D: .; CDR3: CASSGGRSTDTQYF; DNA: TGTGCCAGCAGCGGGGGGCGAAGCACAGATACGCAGTATTTT
size: .; J: TRBJ2-7; V: TRBV7-9; D: .; CDR3: CASSGARNEQYF; DNA: TGTGCCAGCAGCGGGGCGCGAAACGAGCAGTACTTC
size: .; J: TRBJ2-3; V: TRBV4-2; D: TRBD2; CDR3: CASSQDQAGGLDTQYF; DNA: TGTGCCAGCAGCCAAGATCAAGCGGGGGGGTTAGATACGCAGTATTTT
size: .; J: TRBJ1-1; V: TRBV19; D: TRBD1; CDR3: CATTFQGGTEAFF; DNA: TGTGCCACTACCTTTCAGGGGGGCACTGAAGCTTTCTTT
size: .; J: TRBJ2-7; V: TRBV10-3; D: .; CDR3: CAISEEEETVPFPYEQYF; DNA: TGTGCCATCAGTGAAGAGGAAGAGACAGTCCCGTTTCCCTACGAGCAGTACTTC
size: .; J: TRBJ2-3; V: TRBV6-5; D: .; CDR3: CASGQGFHGTDTQYF; DNA: TGTGCCAGCGGGCAGGGGTTCCATGGCACAGATACGCAGTATTTT
size: .; J: TRBJ2-1; V: TRBV19; D: TRBD2; CDR3: CASSIEGLADYNEQFF; DNA: TGTGCCAGTAGTATAGAGGGACTAGCGGACTACAATGAGCAGTTCTTC
size: .; J: TRBJ1-1; V: TRBV5-6; D: .; CDR3: CATGGSRNTEAFF; DNA: TGTGCCACGGGGGGCAGCAGGAACACTGAAGCTTTCTTT
size: .; J: TRBJ2-5; V: TRBV4-1; D: TRBD2; CDR3: CASSQDPPSGIQETQYF; DNA: TGCGCCAGCAGCCAAGATCCCCCTAGCGGGATCCAAGAGACCCAGTACTTC
size: .; J: TRBJ2-1; V: TRBV7-2; D: .; CDR3: CASSLAGSGEQFF; DNA: TGTGCCAGCAGCTTAGCTGGTAGCGGTGAGCAGTTCTTC
size: .; J: TRBJ2-2; V: TRBV28; D: TRBD2; CDR3: CASTGLAGVGTGELFF; DNA: TGTGCCAGCACGGGACTAGCGGGAGTCGGGACCGGGGAGCTGTTTTTT
size: .; J: TRBJ2-3; V: TRBV19; D: TRBD1; CDR3: CASRSDRGTDTQYF; DNA: TGTGCCAGTAGGTCGGACAGGGGAACAGATACGCAGTATTTT
size: .; J: TRBJ2-1; V: TRBV19; D: TRBD1; CDR3: CASSTTGGLHSYNEQFF; DNA: TGTGCCAGTAGTACCACAGGGGGCTTACACTCCTACAATGAGCAGTTCTTC
size: .; J: TRBJ1-1; V: TRBV6-5; D: .; CDR3: CASRLTQGSGGEAFF; DNA: TGTGCCAGCAGACTGACTCAGGGGAGTGGTGGTGAAGCTTTCTTT
size: .; J: TRBJ2-1; V: TRBV28; D: TRBD2; CDR3: CASSQSGRGYNEQFF; DNA: TGTGCCAGCAGTCAAAGCGGGAGGGGGTACAATGAGCAGTTCTTC